A selection of T cell receptor beta chains follows, all from one sample in a study of human T cells and chemical hapten exposure. One entry per CDR3 protein, called by TCRdb with MiXCR from the RACE reads. This sample has some 350,000 distinct CDR3 sequences, with around 7% found just once. The sequencing used whole blood, collected in connection with sensitization to the hapten diphenylcyclopropenone (DPC). The receptors were sampled from a woman between 18 and 30 years old with alopecia areata. Some clones in this sample may be carry-over from other donors' samples. Each CDR3 is given with its conserved first and last residue. The D gene is left open where the match is weak. A row's size may be missing; if present it is once, few, many or a size class.

d_call | clone_size | j_call | v_call | cdr3_aa | cdr3_nt
TRBD2 | few | TRBJ2-1 | TRBV6-5 | CASSRTSYEQFF | TGTGCCAGCAGCCGGACTAGTTATGAGCAGTTCTTC
TRBD1 | . | TRBJ1-1 | TRBV20-1 | CSARRDSQRAFF | TGCAGTGCCAGAAGGGACAGCCAGAGAGCTTTCTTT
. | . | TRBJ2-7 | TRBV4-2 | CASSQDRGAHYEQYF | TGTGCCAGCAGCCAAGATAGGGGGGCCCACTACGAGCAGTACTTC
. | . | TRBJ1-2 | TRBV3-1 | CASSPGLGGYGYTF | TGTGCCAGCAGCCCGGGCCTTGGCGGGTATGGCTACACCTTC
. | few | TRBJ1-5 | TRBV29-1 | CSVATGMDQPQHF | TGCAGCGTAGCTACAGGTATGGATCAGCCCCAGCATTTT
TRBD2 | . | TRBJ2-1 | TRBV6-2/TRBV6-3 | CASNLSGGPSNRQFF | TGTGCCAGCAATCTTAGCGGGGGGCCTTCTAATCGGCAGTTCTTC
. | many | TRBJ1-1 | TRBV29-1 | CSVSGEIAEAFF | TGCAGCGTTTCGGGGGAGATAGCTGAAGCTTTCTTT
. | . | TRBJ2-1 | TRBV11-1 | CASSRQPDSYNEQFF | TGTGCCAGCAGCCGACAGCCAGACTCCTACAATGAGCAGTTCTTC
TRBD2 | few | TRBJ2-1 | TRBV5-1 | CASSSPEAGGPREQFF | TGCGCCAGCAGCTCCCCGGAAGCGGGGGGGCCGAGGGAGCAGTTCTTC
TRBD1 | . | TRBJ1-4 | TRBV6-2/TRBV6-3 | CASSRDRGSIRPEKLFF | TGTGCCAGCAGTCGGGACAGGGGGTCGATACGACCAGAAAAACTGTTTTTT
TRBD1 | . | TRBJ1-6 | TRBV5-8 | CASSRQGASSYNSPLHF | TGTGCCAGCAGTCGACAGGGGGCGAGCTCCTATAATTCACCCCTCCACTTT
. | few | TRBJ2-1 | TRBV11-1 | CASSLLDSTPEQFF | TGTGCCAGCAGCCTTCTTGACTCTACCCCTGAGCAGTTCTTC
. | few | TRBJ1-5 | TRBV2 | CASSRDHNQPQHF | TGTGCCAGCAGCCGGGACCACAATCAGCCCCAGCATTTT
TRBD2 | many | TRBJ2-1 | TRBV11-3 | CASSIAGTSSYNEQFF | TGTGCCAGCAGCATAGCGGGGACCAGCTCCTACAATGAGCAGTTCTTC
. | few | TRBJ1-5 | TRBV6-2/TRBV6-3 | CASSLAYRGVNQPQHF | TGTGCCAGCAGTCTGGCGTATCGGGGGGTGAATCAGCCCCAGCATTTT
. | few | TRBJ1-2 | TRBV9 | CASSDETGAANYGYTF | TGTGCCAGCAGCGACGAGACAGGAGCCGCTAACTATGGCTACACCTTC
. | few | TRBJ2-1 | TRBV27 | CASSFGLHSYNEQFF | TGTGCCAGCAGTTTTGGACTACACTCCTACAATGAGCAGTTCTTC
. | many | TRBJ2-3 | TRBV9 | CASSVDVAPRQAQYF | TGTGCCAGCAGCGTAGACGTCGCCCCGCGTCAGGCGCAGTATTTT
TRBD2 | few | TRBJ2-1 | TRBV11-1 | CASSPRTSGSSYNEQFF | TGTGCCAGCAGCCCACGGACTAGCGGATCCTCCTACAATGAGCAGTTCTTC
. | many | TRBJ2-3 | TRBV12-3/TRBV12-4 | CASSLGAADTQYF | TGCGCCAGCAGCCTAGGGGCAGCAGATACGCAGTATTTT
. | many | TRBJ2-6 | TRBV3-1 | CASSQYGRAGANVLTF | TGTGCCAGCAGCCAATATGGTCGGGCTGGGGCCAACGTCCTGACTTTC
TRBD2 | few | TRBJ2-4 | TRBV12-3/TRBV12-4 | CASSLSGGPKNIQYF | TGTGCCAGCAGTTTATCGGGGGGACCCAAAAACATTCAGTACTTC
TRBD2 | . | TRBJ2-1 | TRBV6-4 | CASSDSLAGTFFF | TGTGCCAGCAGTGACTCACTAGCGGGGACTTTTTTCTTC
. | . | TRBJ1-1 | TRBV7-9 | CASSREGNAFF | TGTGCCAGCAGCCGGGAGGGAAACGCTTTCTTT
. | few | TRBJ2-5 | TRBV12-3/TRBV12-4 | CASSEGVQETQYF | TGTGCCAGCAGCGAAGGAGTCCAAGAGACCCAGTACTTC
. | many | TRBJ2-7 | TRBV6-6 | CASSYSRGSSGVYEQYF | TGTGCCAGCAGTTACTCGAGGGGGTCCTCGGGGGTATACGAGCAGTACTTC
TRBD2 | . | TRBJ2-1 | TRBV2 | CASSVSGRTTNEQFF | TGTGCCAGCAGTGTTAGCGGGAGAACCACCAATGAGCAGTTCTTC
. | few | TRBJ2-2 | TRBV5-1 | CASSLTQDTGELFF | TGCGCCAGCAGCCTAACTCAGGACACCGGGGAGCTGTTTTTT
. | few | TRBJ1-5 | TRBV6-2/TRBV6-3 | CASSYMTGGQPQHF | TGTGCCAGCAGTTACATGACAGGTGGTCAGCCCCAGCATTTT
. | . | TRBJ2-2 | TRBV5-1 | CASSLEGGPNTGELFF | TGCGCCAGCAGCTTGGAGGGGGGCCCGAACACCGGGGAGCTGTTTTTT
. | . | TRBJ2-5 | TRBV6-5 | CASSLRGARETQYF | TGTGCCAGCAGTTTACGGGGGGCCCGAGAGACCCAGTACTTC
. | few | TRBJ1-4 | TRBV28 | CASSKRPGKGSEKLFF | TGTGCCAGCAGCAAAAGGCCGGGAAAAGGGAGTGAAAAACTGTTTTTT
. | many | TRBJ2-3 | TRBV11-2 | CASSISGFSTDTQYF | TGTGCCAGCAGCATTAGCGGTTTTAGCACAGATACGCAGTATTTT
. | many | TRBJ1-1 | TRBV20-1 | CSANSGVTEAFF | TGCAGTGCTAACTCAGGGGTCACTGAAGCTTTCTTT
. | many | TRBJ2-7 | TRBV12-3/TRBV12-4 | CASSLAPQGGEQYF | TGTGCCAGCAGTTTAGCCCCACAGGGGGGGGAGCAGTACTTC
TRBD1 | . | TRBJ2-7 | TRBV6-2/TRBV6-3 | CASTLSPDRAHEQYF | TGTGCCAGCACTCTATCCCCGGACAGGGCCCACGAGCAGTACTTC
TRBD2 | many | TRBJ2-7 | TRBV9 | CASSATSGPYEQYF | TGTGCCAGCAGCGCGACTAGCGGGCCCTACGAGCAGTACTTC
. | . | TRBJ1-1 | TRBV18 | CASSPPSGRSEAFF | TGTGCCAGCTCACCACCGTCGGGGAGGTCTGAAGCTTTCTTT
TRBD1 | many | TRBJ1-5 | TRBV6-6 | CASRIGTVSNQPQHF | TGTGCCAGCAGGATTGGGACAGTTAGCAATCAGCCCCAGCATTTT
TRBD2 | . | TRBJ2-7 | TRBV20-1 | CSATSAGGRYEQYF | TGCAGTGCTACCTCTGCGGGGGGGCGGTACGAGCAGTACTTC
. | many | TRBJ2-7 | TRBV2 | CASIAGQLVFSYEQYF | TGTGCCAGCATTGCGGGACAGCTCGTTTTTTCCTACGAGCAGTACTTC
. | many | TRBJ1-2 | TRBV4-3 | CASSQDSGIGGYTF | TGCGCCAGCAGCCAAGATTCAGGGATCGGTGGCTACACCTTC
. | many | TRBJ2-7 | TRBV6-2/TRBV6-3 | CASSYIQVSYEQYF | TGTGCCAGCAGTTACATACAGGTCTCCTACGAGCAGTACTTC
. | . | TRBJ1-5 | TRBV3-1 | CASSRGGGESAPAF | TGTGCCAGCAGCCGAGGAGGGGGGGAATCAGCCCCAGCATTT
. | few | TRBJ2-7 | TRBV7-9 | CASSSKRGPGAYEQYF | TGTGCCAGCAGCTCGAAACGAGGTCCGGGCGCCTACGAGCAGTACTTC
TRBD1 | many | TRBJ2-7 | TRBV7-9 | CASSLGTGGLTYEQYF | TGTGCCAGCAGCTTAGGCACAGGGGGCCTAACCTACGAGCAGTACTTC
TRBD2 | many | TRBJ2-6 | TRBV4-2 | CASSQDPSGRGLTF | TGTGCCAGCAGCCAAGATCCATCTGGGAGGGGACTGACTTTC
TRBD1 | . | TRBJ1-2 | TRBV2 | CASSGGQHNYGYTF | TGTGCCAGCAGTGGGGGACAGCATAACTATGGCTACACCTTC
. | few | TRBJ1-1 | TRBV9 | CASSVAQGREAFF | TGTGCCAGCAGCGTAGCTCAGGGGCGGGAAGCTTTCTTT
. | . | TRBJ1-2 | TRBV6-5 | CASSYRHTNYGYTF | TGTGCCAGCAGTTACCGGCATACTAACTATGGCTACACCTTC
TRBD1 | few | TRBJ2-3 | TRBV29-1 | CSVVHWTGGTDTQYF | TGCAGCGTTGTACATTGGACAGGGGGCACAGATACGCAGTATTTT
TRBD1 | few | TRBJ1-2 | TRBV6-6 | CASSYTGTGVEEYGYTF | TGTGCCAGCAGTTACACCGGGACAGGGGTAGAGGAGTATGGCTACACCTTC
. | few | TRBJ1-1 | TRBV6-5 | CASSYGVSLRTTEAFF | TGTGCCAGCAGTTACGGGGTCAGTCTTCGGACCACTGAAGCTTTCTTT
. | many | TRBJ1-3 | TRBV4-3 | CASSQDLRRSSGNTIYF | TGCGCCAGCAGCCAAGATTTGAGACGGAGCTCTGGAAACACCATATATTTT
TRBD2 | many | TRBJ2-3 | TRBV11-2 | CASRRTSGGTDTQYF | TGCGCCAGCAGGCGTACTAGCGGGGGCACAGATACGCAGTATTTT
. | many | TRBJ1-5 | TRBV6-5 | CASSRLGYSSNQPQHF | TGTGCCAGCAGCCGACTCGGGTATTCTAGCAATCAGCCCCAGCATTTT
. | few | TRBJ1-2 | TRBV28 | CASSSMRGYTF | TGTGCCAGCAGTTCTATGAGGGGCTACACCTTC
. | . | TRBJ2-3 | TRBV11-3 | CASSLSAYSTDTQYF | TGTGCCAGCAGCTTATCGGCATACAGCACAGATACGCAGTATTTT